This TCR beta chain originates from a study of T cells after yellow fever vaccination. This clonotype occurred a few times. TCRdb recomputed calls from the 5' RACE reads with MiXCR, one row per CDR3 protein. The sample has more than 65,000 distinct CDR3 sequences, roughly 15% seen once. From germline, CDR1 is MGHRA and CDR2 YSYEKL. The CDR3 runs 17 residues. V dropped 4 bases and J dropped 8; count of bases not matched to a gene: 14. The sequencing used CD8+ T cells not binding an NS4B(214-222) dextramer, sorted from PBMCs, collected approximately 20 days after the first yellow fever vaccination. The source of this sequence is a man aged 18 to 29 who received the YFV17D yellow fever vaccine. The chain employs TRBV4-1 and TRBJ1-4, with TRBD1 matching 9 bases. As DNA, the CDR3 is TGCGCCAGCAGCCCGGGAAAGTGGGGACAGGGATCCGAAAAACTGTTTTTT. This sequence encodes CASSPGKWGQGSEKLFF.